One and the same sample provided the 13 T cell receptor beta chains below, sequenced in a study of CD8+ T cells in alopecia areata. Investigators isolated RNA and reverse transcribed it into cDNA to act as the sequencing template. This table comes from immunoSEQ multiplex PCR, and its TCRdb copy is limited to in-frame clones, with some not included. This repertoire shows 140,000 to 150,000 clones, around 49% found once; its top ten account for 0.95% to 1%. Sequencing was performed on CD4+ T cells sorted from blood, taken at week 0. Every receptor here comes from a human donor with alopecia areata.

The rearrangement uses TRBV27 and TRBJ2-2, with 12 nucleotides matching TRBD2. Unmatched junction bases numbered 4, after V lost 3 bases and J lost 5 bases. CDR1 and CDR2 (germline): MNHEY, SMNVEV (reference sequence). This CDR3 region has 16 residues. The CDR3 DNA sequence: TGTGCCAGCAGTTTGAAGACTAGCGGGAGTACCGGGGAGCTGTTTTTT. Translation: CASSLKTSGSTGELFF.

The chain links TRBV27 to TRBJ2-7; no clear D. The CDR3 is 15 amino acids. Germline V gives CDR1 MNHEY, CDR2 SMNVEV (reference sequence). Trimming took 8 bases from V and 0 from J, leaving 17 bases between them. The CDR3 region is CASPTPRRSSYEQYF. The CDR3 DNA follows: TGTGCCAGCCCCACTCCGAGGCGGTCCTCCTACGAGCAGTACTTC.

This sequence joins TRBV29-1 and TRBJ2-5; 10 nucleotides agree with TRBD1. V trimming: 6 bases; J trimming: 5 bases; junction bases outside the gene matches: 9. Germline V lookup: CDR1 SQVTM, CDR2 ANQGSEA. CDR3 length: 14 amino acids. As DNA, the CDR3 is TGCAGCGTGGTTGACAGGGGGCGGTGGGAGACCCAGTACTTC. Its translation: CSVVDRGRWETQYF.

The rearrangement uses TRBV28 and TRBJ2-5; no clear D. Germline lookup yields CDR1 MDHEN and CDR2 SYDVKM. This CDR3 spans 14 amino acids. V lost 6 bases, J lost 4 bases, and 15 bases lay in between. CDR3 in amino acids: CASRPKSGIETQYF. In DNA, the CDR3 is TGTGCCAGCAGACCGAAGTCAGGAATAGAGACCCAGTACTTC.

This clone showed up just a few times. V usage is TRBV25-1 and J usage is TRBJ1-2; D remains ambiguous. The CDR3 is 14 amino acids. Looked up from germline, CDR1 is MGHDK and CDR2 is SYGVNS. Trimming removed 3 bases at V and 4 bases at J, with 12 bases between. The CDR3 region has the DNA TGTGCCAGCAGTGAGCCCGAGGAGCTCTATGGCTACACCTTC. It translates to CASSEPEELYGYTF.

The chain is built from TRBV7-2 and TRBJ2-7; TRBD1 is a possible D gene (6 bases). The germline CDR1 and CDR2 sequences are SGHTA and FQGNSA. V dropped 5 bases and J dropped 4 bases, with 18 bases sitting between them. The length of the CDR3 is 15 residues. The CDR3 nucleotides are TGTGCCAGCAGCCCCCAAGCAGGGGATTCGTACGAGCAGTACTTC. Translated, it gives CASSPQAGDSYEQYF.

The sample holds a few counts of this clone. The J gene is TRBJ1-2, the V gene TRBV19, with 9 bases aligning to TRBD1. The trim removed 6 bases at V and 7 bases at J, leaving 15 bases unmatched. The length of the CDR3 is 16 residues. Germline values: CDR1 LNHDA, CDR2 SQIVND (reference sequence). The DNA for the CDR3 is TGTGCCAGTAGCAGCGGCCTACGGGACAGGGCTCGTGGCTACACCTTC. Translation: CASSSGLRDRARGYTF.

The rearrangement joins TRBV28 to TRBJ2-7, with a tentative D call TRBD2 (6 bases). Germline values: CDR1 MDHEN, CDR2 SYDVKM. CDR3 length equals 12 residues. The CDR3 DNA reads as TGTGCATCGGGGGTACTCACCTACGAGCAGTACTTC. Protein sequence: CASGVLTYEQYF.

The chain has TRBV6-1 and TRBJ1-5; D possibly corresponds to TRBD1 (5 bases). The ends were cut back, 6 bases at V and 7 bases at J, with 16 bases in the middle. This CDR3 has 14 residues. Per germline, CDR1 MNHNS and CDR2 SASEGT. The CDR3 loop is CASRVGGARQPQHF. DNA of the CDR3: TGTGCCAGCAGAGTCGGAGGGGCCAGACAGCCCCAGCATTTT.

The chain joins TRBV7-3 to TRBJ2-3; a weak D match, TRBD1 (6 bases). Deletions cut 4 bases from V and 1 base from J, with 18 bases between. The CDR3 runs 17 residues. Per germline, CDR1 SGHTA and CDR2 FQGTGA. The CDR3 here is CASSSGHLREGTDTQYF. The CDR3 nucleotides read TGTGCCAGCAGCTCGGGACATCTTAGGGAAGGCACAGATACGCAGTATTTT.

Details on this clone: At one of its ends the junction is not consistent with the germline gene, which may arise from a read error. The rearrangement joins TRBV18 to TRBJ1-5; TRBD1 agrees at 7 bases. This CDR3 comprises 14 residues. The germline gives CDR1 KGHSH, CDR2 LQKENI. DNA of the CDR3: TGTGCCAGCTCCCCACGGGCAGGGGGGGAGCCCCAGCATTTT. Its translation is CASSPRAGGEPQHF.

In its sample, this clone was seen a few times. The V call is TRBV19, the J call TRBJ2-5, with TRBD2 as a possible D gene (5 bases). The CDR3 totals 14 residues. V shed 5 bases and J shed 7 bases, with 17 bases lying between them. The germline V gene has CDR1 LNHDA and CDR2 SQIVND (reference sequence). The CDR3: CASSPGLPRPTQYF. Written as DNA, the CDR3 is TGTGCCAGTAGTCCCGGACTTCCTCGGCCGACCCAGTACTTC. The entire variable domain, with the rest obtained from reference TRBV19 and TRBJ2-5, is as follows: DGGITQSPKYLFRKEGQNVTLSCEQNLNHDAMYWYRQDPGQGLRLIYYSQIVNDFQKGDIAEGYSVSREKKESFPLTVTSAQKNPTAFYLCASSPGLPRPTQYFGPGTRLLVL.

The chain joins TRBV4-3 to TRBJ2-5; tentatively, D is TRBD2 (6 bases). The CDR3 covers 14 residues. Trimming shortened V by 0 bases and J by 5 bases, and 10 bases separated the two germline ends. Germline V gives CDR1 LGHNA, CDR2 YSLEER. CDR3 nucleotide sequence: TGCGCCAGCAGCCAAGATGCGGGATATGAGACCCAGTACTTC. The encoded protein is CASSQDAGYETQYF.